Presented here are 6 T cell receptor beta chains from one specimen sequenced in a study of T cells in localized non-small cell lung cancer. Data came from immunoSEQ multiplex PCR; TCRdb stores just in-frame clones and leaves some out. The profile covers about 2,200 clones, with 20% to 30% appearing a single time and 6.4% taken by the ten largest. The specimen comprised lung tumor tissue, sampled before any cancer treatment. The receptors come from a woman aged 40 to 75 with stage III lung adenocarcinoma.

This chain joins TRBV11-3 and TRBJ2-2; the D is unclear. The CDR3 has 15 amino acids. The germline CDR1 and CDR2 sequences are SGHNT and YENEEA. Trimming took off 1 base at V and 5 bases at J, with 11 bases between the two ends. CDR3 bases: TGTGCCAGCAGCTTAGTAACAGCTAGGACCGGGGAGCTGTTTTTT. Its translation is CASSLVTARTGELFF.

The CDR3 DNA sequence: TGTGCCAGCTCCCCGGGACATCCTATGAACACTGAAGCTTTCTTT. Its translation: CASSPGHPMNTEAFF. The rearrangement links TRBV18 to TRBJ1-1; D possibly corresponds to TRBD1 (6 bases). The CDR3 consists of 15 residues. Trimming stripped 6 bases from V and 0 bases from J, with 14 bases between. CDR1 and CDR2 (germline): KGHSH, LQKENI.

The chain carries TRBV19 and TRBJ1-6; weak D call: TRBD1 (5 bases). This CDR3 region has 15 residues. Germline V gives CDR1 LNHDA, CDR2 SQIVND (reference sequence). Between the trimmed V and J ends, which lost 3 bases and 0 bases, there was a span of 6 bases. CDR3 in amino acids: CASSMGPSYNSPLHF. The CDR3 nucleotides read TGTGCCAGTAGTATGGGACCCTCCTATAATTCACCCCTCCACTTT.

CDR3 DNA sequence: TGCGCCAGCAGCTTGGTGGGGCGAGGGAGTCCTGGGGATGAGCAGTTCTTC. This sequence encodes CASSLVGRGSPGDEQFF. The rearrangement joins TRBV5-1 to TRBJ2-1; TRBD1 or TRBD2 may be the D gene (5 bases each). V was pared by 0 bases and J by 8 bases, with 21 bases between. The CDR3 is 17 amino acids. CDR1 and CDR2 from the germline V gene are SGHRS and YFSETQ.

The rearrangement links TRBV6-7 to TRBJ1-2; D is perhaps TRBD1 (5 bases). TRBV6-7 is classed as an ORF, of uncertain function. The V and J ends lost 6 bases and 14 bases respectively, with 16 bases between them. The CDR3 loop spans 11 amino acids. The CDR3 DNA reads as TGTGCCAGCAGACGCCCCGAGGGGAGAACCTTC. Translated: CASRRPEGRTF.

This clone was recorded a few times. The gene calls are TRBV11-3 and TRBJ1-1; possibly TRBD1 for D (5 bases). The length of the CDR3 is 15 residues. CDR1 is SGHNT, CDR2 YENEEA, per germline. V lost 5 bases and J lost 0, with 13 bases in between. CDR3 residues: CASSQAGTMNTEAFF. The CDR3 region has the DNA TGTGCCAGCAGCCAAGCCGGGACGATGAACACTGAAGCTTTCTTT.